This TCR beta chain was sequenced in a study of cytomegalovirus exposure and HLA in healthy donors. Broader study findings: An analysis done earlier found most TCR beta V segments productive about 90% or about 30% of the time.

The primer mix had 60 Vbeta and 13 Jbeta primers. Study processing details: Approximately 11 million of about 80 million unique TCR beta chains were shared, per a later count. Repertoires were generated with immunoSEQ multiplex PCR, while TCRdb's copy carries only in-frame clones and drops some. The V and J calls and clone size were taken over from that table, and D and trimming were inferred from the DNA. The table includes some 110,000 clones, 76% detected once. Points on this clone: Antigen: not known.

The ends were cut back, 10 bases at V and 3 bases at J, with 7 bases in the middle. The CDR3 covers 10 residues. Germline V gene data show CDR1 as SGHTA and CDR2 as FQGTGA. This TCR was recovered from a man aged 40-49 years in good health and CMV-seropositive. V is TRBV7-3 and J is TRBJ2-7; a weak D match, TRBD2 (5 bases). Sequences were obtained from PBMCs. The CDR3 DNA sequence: TGTGCCAAGGAGGACTACGAGCAGTACTTC. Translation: CAKEDYEQYF.